These T cell receptor beta chains were read from a single sample in a study of cytomegalovirus exposure and HLA in healthy donors. The data were produced by immunoSEQ multiplex PCR, yet TCRdb's version contains in-frame clones alone and is incomplete. Counted here are about 190,000 clones, 70% to 75% occurring once; the ten biggest clones make up around 3.2%. The sequenced material came from PBMCs. The receptors stem from a woman under 40 in good health and CMV-seropositive. The CDR3 runs from the conserved cysteine through the conserved F or W. D genes are given only for firm matches. Clone size, where shown, is once, few, many, or a class for clones that have expanded.

V: TRBV5-6
J: TRBJ1-2
D: TRBD1
size: few
DNA: TGTGCCAGCAGCTTAGAACAGGGGGAGGGCGATGGCTACACCTTC
CDR3: CASSLEQGEGDGYTF

V: TRBV27
J: TRBJ2-4
D: TRBD1
size: -
DNA: TGTGCCAGCAGTCTTACAGGGGGCATAAATGGAAACATTCAGTACTTC
CDR3: CASSLTGGINGNIQYF

V: TRBV19
J: TRBJ1-1
D: TRBD1
size: -
DNA: TGTGCCAGTAGCCTCGACAGGGCAAATCGTATGAACACTGAAGCTTTCTTT
CDR3: CASSLDRANRMNTEAFF

V: TRBV4-1
J: TRBJ2-2
D: -
size: -
DNA: TGCGCCAGCAGCCAAGGACGAGGGGAGGCCGGGGAGCTGTTTTTT
CDR3: CASSQGRGEAGELFF

V: TRBV4-1
J: TRBJ2-6
D: TRBD1
size: -
DNA: TGCGCCAGCCAGGACAGGTCCGGGGCCAACGTCCTGACTTTC
CDR3: CASQDRSGANVLTF

V: TRBV28
J: TRBJ2-4
D: TRBD1
size: -
DNA: TGTGCCAAGGGACAGGCTCCGATAGCCAAAAACATTCAGTACTTC
CDR3: CAKGQAPIAKNIQYF

V: TRBV2
J: TRBJ1-5
D: -
size: -
DNA: TGTGCCAGCCAGGGTCAGTATAGCAATCAGCCCCAGCATTTT
CDR3: CASQGQYSNQPQHF

V: TRBV28
J: TRBJ2-3
D: TRBD2
size: few
DNA: TGTGCCAGCAGCTCGACTAGCGGGAGGGCTTACGCAGATACGCAGTATTTT
CDR3: CASSSTSGRAYADTQYF

V: TRBV2
J: TRBJ2-7
D: -
size: -
DNA: TGTGCCAGCAGCACGTCGCGGGTTCCCGAGCAGTACTTC
CDR3: CASSTSRVPEQYF

V: TRBV9
J: TRBJ2-1
D: -
size: -
DNA: TGTGCCAGCAGCGTAGTAGCGGCTATTTCCTACAATGAGCAGTTCTTC
CDR3: CASSVVAAISYNEQFF

V: TRBV6-5
J: TRBJ1-1
D: -
size: once
DNA: TGTGCCAGCAGTTACGGACCCTGGGACATGAACACTGAAGCTTTCTTT
CDR3: CASSYGPWDMNTEAFF

V: TRBV9
J: TRBJ2-4
D: -
size: once
DNA: TGTGCCAGCAGCGTAGACCAAGCTCCCCAAAACATTCAGTACTTC
CDR3: CASSVDQAPQNIQYF

V: TRBV28
J: TRBJ2-5
D: TRBD2
size: few
DNA: TGTGCCAGCAGTCCCGGAAGTAGCGGGAGAGAGACCCAGTACTTC
CDR3: CASSPGSSGRETQYF

V: TRBV28
J: TRBJ1-2
D: -
size: -
DNA: TGTGCCAGCAGTTTTCAGGGGTCCGTCTATGGCTACACCTTC
CDR3: CASSFQGSVYGYTF

V: TRBV18
J: TRBJ1-2
D: -
size: -
DNA: TGTGCCAGCTCACCTTTAACAGGGTTGGACTATGGCTACACCTTC
CDR3: CASSPLTGLDYGYTF

V: TRBV11-3
J: TRBJ2-7
D: -
size: -
DNA: TGTGCCAGCAGCCCCCGGGGTAGGCCGGACGAGCAGTACTTC
CDR3: CASSPRGRPDEQYF

V: TRBV11-2
J: TRBJ2-1
D: TRBD2
size: -
DNA: TGTGCCAGCAGCCCTCAAATAGGAGGAGCGGGGGACAATGAGCAGTTCTTC
CDR3: CASSPQIGGAGDNEQFF

V: TRBV7-9
J: TRBJ2-3
D: -
size: few
DNA: TGTGCCAGCAGCCCTAGCGCAGATAGCACAGATACGCAGTATTTT
CDR3: CASSPSADSTDTQYF

V: TRBV7-9
J: TRBJ2-2
D: -
size: -
DNA: TGTGCCAGCAATAGCGGGGAGCTGTTTTTT
CDR3: CASNSGELFF

V: TRBV7-8
J: TRBJ2-7
D: TRBD2
size: -
DNA: TGTGCCAGCAGCCCTTCGACTAGCGGGTCTGAAGAGCAGTACTTC
CDR3: CASSPSTSGSEEQYF

V: TRBV7-9
J: TRBJ2-7
D: TRBD1
size: -
DNA: TGTGCCAGCAGCTTTCCTCCGGGACAGCATTACGAGCAGTACTTC
CDR3: CASSFPPGQHYEQYF

V: TRBV15
J: TRBJ2-1
D: -
size: -
DNA: TGTGCCACCAGCAGAGGCAGCTCCAGAGGCTACAATGAGCAGTTCTTC
CDR3: CATSRGSSRGYNEQFF

V: TRBV11-3
J: TRBJ2-3
D: -
size: -
DNA: TGTGCCAGCAGCTCCCTTTGGGGAGGTGATACGCAGTATTTT
CDR3: CASSSLWGGDTQYF

V: TRBV5-1
J: TRBJ2-1
D: TRBD2
size: -
DNA: TGCGCCAGCATTAGCGGGAGCTCCTACAATGAGCAGTTCTTC
CDR3: CASISGSSYNEQFF

V: TRBV27
J: TRBJ2-5
D: -
size: -
DNA: TGTGCCAGCAGTTTATCGCTACCAACCCAAGAGACCCAGTACTTC
CDR3: CASSLSLPTQETQYF

V: TRBV5-1
J: TRBJ2-1
D: TRBD2
size: -
DNA: TGCGCCAGCAGCTTCGGTCCTAGCGGGAATGAGCAGTTCTTC
CDR3: CASSFGPSGNEQFF

V: TRBV5-1
J: TRBJ2-7
D: -
size: -
DNA: TGCGCCAGCAGTTCGGGACAGTCGGGAGACGAGCAGTACTTC
CDR3: CASSSGQSGDEQYF